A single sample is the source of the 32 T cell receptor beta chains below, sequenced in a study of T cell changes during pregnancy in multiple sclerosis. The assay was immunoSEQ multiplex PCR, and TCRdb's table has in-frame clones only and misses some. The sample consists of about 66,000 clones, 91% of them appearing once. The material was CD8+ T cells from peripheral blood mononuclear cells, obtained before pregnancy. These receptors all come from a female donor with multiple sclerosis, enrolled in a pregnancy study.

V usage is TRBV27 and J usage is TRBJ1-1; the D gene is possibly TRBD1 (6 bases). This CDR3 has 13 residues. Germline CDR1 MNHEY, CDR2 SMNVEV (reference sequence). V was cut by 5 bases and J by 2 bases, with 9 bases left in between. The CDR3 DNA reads TGTGCCAGCAGTATGGACAGTAACACTGAAGCTTTCTTT. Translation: CASSMDSNTEAFF.

DNA of the CDR3: TGTGCCAGCAGTTTAGGACAGGGGGGCACTCAGCCCCAGCATTTT. Protein product: CASSLGQGGTQPQHF. The chain employs TRBV27 and TRBJ1-5, with TRBD1 identical over 10 bases. This CDR3 has 15 residues. Germline V lookup: CDR1 MNHEY, CDR2 SMNVEV (reference sequence). With V trimmed by 2 bases and J by 6 bases, 4 bases remained unmatched.

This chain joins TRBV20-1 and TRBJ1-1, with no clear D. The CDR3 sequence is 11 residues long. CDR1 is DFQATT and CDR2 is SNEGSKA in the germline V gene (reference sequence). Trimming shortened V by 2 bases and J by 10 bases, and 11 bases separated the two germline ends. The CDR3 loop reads CSARISEVAFF. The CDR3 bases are TGCAGTGCTAGAATTTCTGAGGTAGCTTTCTTT.

This CDR3 reads CASSYKPQGGAGELFF. The CDR3 DNA sequence: TGTGCCAGCAGTTACAAACCCCAGGGAGGCGCCGGGGAGCTGTTTTTT. V is TRBV6-6 and J is TRBJ2-2; D might be TRBD2 (6 bases). V was clipped by 2 bases and J by 6 bases, with 16 bases between them. Germline loops: CDR1 MNHNY, CDR2 SVGAGI (reference sequence). This CDR3 is built from 16 residues.

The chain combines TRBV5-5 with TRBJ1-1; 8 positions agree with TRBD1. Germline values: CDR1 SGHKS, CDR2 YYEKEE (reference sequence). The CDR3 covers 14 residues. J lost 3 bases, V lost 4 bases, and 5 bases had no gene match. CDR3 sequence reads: CASSQYRGDTEAFF. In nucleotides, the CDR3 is TGTGCCAGCAGCCAATACAGGGGGGACACTGAAGCTTTCTTT.

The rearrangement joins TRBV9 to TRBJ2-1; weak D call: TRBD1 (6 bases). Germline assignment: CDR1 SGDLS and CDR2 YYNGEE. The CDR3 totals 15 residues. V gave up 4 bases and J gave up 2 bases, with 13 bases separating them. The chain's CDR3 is CASSTEDSAYNEQFF. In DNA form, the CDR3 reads TGTGCCAGCAGCACCGAGGACAGTGCCTACAATGAGCAGTTCTTC.

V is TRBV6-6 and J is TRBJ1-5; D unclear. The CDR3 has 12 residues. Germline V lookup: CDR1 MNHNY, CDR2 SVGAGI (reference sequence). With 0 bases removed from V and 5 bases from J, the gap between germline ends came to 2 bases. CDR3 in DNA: TGTGCCAGCAGTTACTCCGATCAGCCCCAGCATTTT. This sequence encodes CASSYSDQPQHF.

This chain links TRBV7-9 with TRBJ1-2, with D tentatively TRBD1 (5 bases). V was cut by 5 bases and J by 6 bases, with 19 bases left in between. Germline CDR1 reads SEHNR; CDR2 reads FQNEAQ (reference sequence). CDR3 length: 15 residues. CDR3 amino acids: CASSVTAILTDGYTF. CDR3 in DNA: TGTGCCAGCAGCGTGACAGCGATCCTAACTGATGGCTACACCTTC. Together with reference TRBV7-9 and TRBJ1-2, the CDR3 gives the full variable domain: DTGVSQNPRHKITKRGQNVTFRCDPISEHNRLYWYRQTLGQGPEFLTYFQNEAQLEKSRLLSDRFSAERPKGSFSTLEIQRTEQGDSAMYLCASSVTAILTDGYTFGSGTRLTVV.

This CDR3 reads CASSQAQGSYEQYF. DNA of the CDR3: TGTGCCAGCAGCCAGGCACAGGGGTCCTACGAGCAGTACTTC. The gene calls are TRBV7-9 and TRBJ2-7, with 7 bases that match TRBD1. V trimming: 5 bases; J trimming: 1 base; junction bases outside the gene matches: 5. This CDR3 has 14 residues. Germline V gives CDR1 SEHNR, CDR2 FQNEAQ (reference sequence).

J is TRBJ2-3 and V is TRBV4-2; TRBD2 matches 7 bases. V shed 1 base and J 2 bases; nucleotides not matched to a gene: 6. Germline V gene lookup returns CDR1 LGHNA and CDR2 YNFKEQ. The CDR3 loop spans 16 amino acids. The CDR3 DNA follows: TGTGCCAGCAGCCAAGTATCGACTAGCTCCACAGATACGCAGTATTTT. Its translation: CASSQVSTSSTDTQYF.

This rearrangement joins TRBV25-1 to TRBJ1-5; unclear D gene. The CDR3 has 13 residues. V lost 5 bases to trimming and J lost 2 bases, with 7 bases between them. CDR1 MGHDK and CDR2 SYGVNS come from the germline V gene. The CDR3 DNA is TGTGCCAGCAGTACCTACGGCAATCAGCCCCAGCATTTT. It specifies CASSTYGNQPQHF.

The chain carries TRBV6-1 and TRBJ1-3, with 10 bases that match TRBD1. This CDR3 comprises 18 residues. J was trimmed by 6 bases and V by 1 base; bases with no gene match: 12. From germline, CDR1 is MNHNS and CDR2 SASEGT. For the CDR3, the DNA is TGTGCCAGCAGTGAAGACAAATCCCAGGGGACAGGGGTAAACACCATATATTTT. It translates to CASSEDKSQGTGVNTIYF.

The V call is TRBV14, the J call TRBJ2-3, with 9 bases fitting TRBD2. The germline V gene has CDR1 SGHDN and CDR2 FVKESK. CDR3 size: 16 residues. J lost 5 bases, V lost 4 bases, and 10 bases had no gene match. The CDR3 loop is CASSLTPGLALDTQYF. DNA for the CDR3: TGTGCCAGCAGCCTCACGCCGGGACTAGCCCTAGATACGCAGTATTTT.

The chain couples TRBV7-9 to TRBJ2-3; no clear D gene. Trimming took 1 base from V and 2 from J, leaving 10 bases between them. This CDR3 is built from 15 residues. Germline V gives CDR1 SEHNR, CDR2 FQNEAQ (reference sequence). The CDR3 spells CASSLELILTDTQYF. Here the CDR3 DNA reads TGTGCCAGCAGCTTAGAACTAATACTCACAGATACGCAGTATTTT.

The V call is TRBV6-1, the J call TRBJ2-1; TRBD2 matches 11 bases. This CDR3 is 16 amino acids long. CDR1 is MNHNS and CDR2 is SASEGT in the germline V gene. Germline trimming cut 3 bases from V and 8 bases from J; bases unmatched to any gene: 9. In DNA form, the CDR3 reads TGTGCCAGCAGTGATCCCGCTAGCGGGGGGTGGGATGAGCAGTTCTTC. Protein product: CASSDPASGGWDEQFF.

CDR3 sequence (DNA): TGTGCCAGCAGCGTAGCCAGGGCTGGAAACACCATATATTTT. Protein: CASSVARAGNTIYF. V and J are TRBV9 and TRBJ1-3; D possibly corresponds to TRBD1 (5 bases). The CDR3 has 14 amino acids. Between the trimmed V and J ends, which lost 0 bases and 2 bases, there was a span of 6 bases. CDR1 is SGDLS, CDR2 YYNGEE, per germline. The entire variable domain, with the rest obtained from reference TRBV9 and TRBJ1-3, is as follows: DSGVTQTPKHLITATGQRVTLRCSPRSGDLSVYWYQQSLDQGLQFLIQYYNGEERAKGNILERFSAQQFPDLHSELNLSSLELGDSALYFCASSVARAGNTIYFGEGSWLTVV.

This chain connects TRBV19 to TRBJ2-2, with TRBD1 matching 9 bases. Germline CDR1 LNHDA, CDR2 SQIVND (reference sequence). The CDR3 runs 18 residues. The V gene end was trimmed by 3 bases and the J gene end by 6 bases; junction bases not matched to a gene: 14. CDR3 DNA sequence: TGTGCCAGTAGTATGGCCCCTCGACAGGGGGTAGTGGCCGGGGAGCTGTTTTTT. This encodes CASSMAPRQGVVAGELFF. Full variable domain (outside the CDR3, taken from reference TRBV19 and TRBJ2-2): DGGITQSPKYLFRKEGQNVTLSCEQNLNHDAMYWYRQDPGQGLRLIYYSQIVNDFQKGDIAEGYSVSREKKESFPLTVTSAQKNPTAFYLCASSMAPRQGVVAGELFFGEGSRLTVL.

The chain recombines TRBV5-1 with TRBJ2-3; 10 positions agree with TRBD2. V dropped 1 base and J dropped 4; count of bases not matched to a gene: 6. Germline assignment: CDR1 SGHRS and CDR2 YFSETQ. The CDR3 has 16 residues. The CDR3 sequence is CASSLYGSGGPDTQYF. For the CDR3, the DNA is TGCGCCAGCAGCTTGTATGGTAGCGGGGGGCCAGATACGCAGTATTTT.

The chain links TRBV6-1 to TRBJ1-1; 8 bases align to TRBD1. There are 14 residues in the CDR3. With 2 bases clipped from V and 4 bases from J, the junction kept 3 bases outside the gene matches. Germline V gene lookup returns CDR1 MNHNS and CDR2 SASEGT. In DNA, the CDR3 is TGTGCCAGCAGTGAACTGGGACAGGCCACTGAAGCTTTCTTT. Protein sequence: CASSELGQATEAFF.

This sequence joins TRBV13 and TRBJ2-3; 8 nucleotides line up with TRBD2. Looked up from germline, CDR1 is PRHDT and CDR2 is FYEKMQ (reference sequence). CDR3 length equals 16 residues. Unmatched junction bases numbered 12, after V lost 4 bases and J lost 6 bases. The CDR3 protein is CASSSRGGSVADTQYF. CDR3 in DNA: TGTGCCAGCAGCTCACGCGGGGGGTCCGTAGCGGATACGCAGTATTTT.

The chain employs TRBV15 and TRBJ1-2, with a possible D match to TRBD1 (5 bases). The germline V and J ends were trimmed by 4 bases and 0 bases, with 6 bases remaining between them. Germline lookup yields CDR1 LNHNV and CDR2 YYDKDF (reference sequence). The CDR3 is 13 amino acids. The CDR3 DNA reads TGTGCCACCAGCATGACAGCTAACTATGGCTACACCTTC. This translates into CATSMTANYGYTF.

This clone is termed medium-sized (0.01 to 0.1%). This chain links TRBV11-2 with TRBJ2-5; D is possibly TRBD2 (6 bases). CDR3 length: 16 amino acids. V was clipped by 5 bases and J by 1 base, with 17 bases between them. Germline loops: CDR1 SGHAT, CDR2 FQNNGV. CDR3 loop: CASSHVLGGAQETQYF. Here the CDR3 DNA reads TGTGCCAGCAGCCACGTTTTAGGCGGGGCCCAAGAGACCCAGTACTTC.

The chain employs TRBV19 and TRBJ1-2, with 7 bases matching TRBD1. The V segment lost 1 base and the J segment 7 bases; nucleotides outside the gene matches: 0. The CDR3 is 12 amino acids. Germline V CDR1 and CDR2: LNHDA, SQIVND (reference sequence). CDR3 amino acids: CASSIGQGGYTF. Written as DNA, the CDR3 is TGTGCCAGTAGTATAGGACAGGGTGGCTACACCTTC. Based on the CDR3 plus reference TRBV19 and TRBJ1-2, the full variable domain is DGGITQSPKYLFRKEGQNVTLSCEQNLNHDAMYWYRQDPGQGLRLIYYSQIVNDFQKGDIAEGYSVSREKKESFPLTVTSAQKNPTAFYLCASSIGQGGYTFGSGTRLTVV.

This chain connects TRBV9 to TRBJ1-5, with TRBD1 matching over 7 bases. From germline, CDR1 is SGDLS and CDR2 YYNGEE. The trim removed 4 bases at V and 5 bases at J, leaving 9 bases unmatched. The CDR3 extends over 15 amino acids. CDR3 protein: CASSRTGATDQPQHF. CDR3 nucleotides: TGTGCCAGCAGCCGTACAGGGGCCACCGATCAGCCCCAGCATTTT.

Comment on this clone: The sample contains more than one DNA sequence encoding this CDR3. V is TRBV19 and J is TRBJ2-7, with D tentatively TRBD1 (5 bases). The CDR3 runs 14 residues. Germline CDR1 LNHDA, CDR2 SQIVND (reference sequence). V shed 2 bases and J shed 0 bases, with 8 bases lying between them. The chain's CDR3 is CASSITGSSYEQYF. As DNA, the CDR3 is TGTGCCAGTAGTATAACAGGAAGCTCCTACGAGCAGTACTTC.

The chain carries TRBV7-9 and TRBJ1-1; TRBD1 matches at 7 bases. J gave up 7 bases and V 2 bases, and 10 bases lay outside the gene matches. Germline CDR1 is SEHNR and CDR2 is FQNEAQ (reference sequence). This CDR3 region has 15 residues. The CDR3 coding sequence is TGTGCCAGCAGCTTAACCGGGACAGATAAAGATGAAGCTTTCTTT. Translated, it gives CASSLTGTDKDEAFF.

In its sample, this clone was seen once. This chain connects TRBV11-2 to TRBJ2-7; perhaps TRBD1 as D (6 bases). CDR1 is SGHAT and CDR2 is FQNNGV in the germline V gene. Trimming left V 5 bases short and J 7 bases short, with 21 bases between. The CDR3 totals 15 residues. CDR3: CASSPSQGKLREQYF. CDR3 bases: TGTGCCAGCAGCCCATCTCAGGGGAAGTTGCGGGAGCAGTACTTC. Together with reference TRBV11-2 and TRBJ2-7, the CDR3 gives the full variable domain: EAGVAQSPRYKIIEKRQSVAFWCNPISGHATLYWYQQILGQGPKLLIQFQNNGVVDDSQLPKDRFSAERLKGVDSTLKIQPAKLEDSAVYLCASSPSQGKLREQYFGPGTRLTVT.

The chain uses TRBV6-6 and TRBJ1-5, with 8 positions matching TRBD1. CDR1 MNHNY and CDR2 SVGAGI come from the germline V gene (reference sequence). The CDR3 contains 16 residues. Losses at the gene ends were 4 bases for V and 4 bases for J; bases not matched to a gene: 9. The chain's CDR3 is CASSFPQGALNQPQHF. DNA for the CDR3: TGTGCCAGCAGTTTTCCTCAGGGGGCGCTGAATCAGCCCCAGCATTTT.

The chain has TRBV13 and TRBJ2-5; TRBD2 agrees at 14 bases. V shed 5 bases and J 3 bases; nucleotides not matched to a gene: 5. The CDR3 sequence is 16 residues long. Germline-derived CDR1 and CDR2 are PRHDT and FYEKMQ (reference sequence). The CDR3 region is CASSPGLAGGEETQYF. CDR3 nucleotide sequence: TGTGCCAGCAGCCCAGGACTAGCGGGGGGTGAAGAGACCCAGTACTTC.

In nucleotides, the CDR3 is TGTGCCATCAGGGGAGGGGGGGATGAGCAGTTCTTC. As protein: CAIRGGGDEQFF. The chain carries TRBV10-3 and TRBJ2-1; maybe TRBD2 (7 bases). The ends were cut back, 6 bases at V and 8 bases at J, with 11 bases in the middle. Germline CDR1 reads ENHRY; CDR2 reads SYGVKD. The CDR3 is 12 residues long.

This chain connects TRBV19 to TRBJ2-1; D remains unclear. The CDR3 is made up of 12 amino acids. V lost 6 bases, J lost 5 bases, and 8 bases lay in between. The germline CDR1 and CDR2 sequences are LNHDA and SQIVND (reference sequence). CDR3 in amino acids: CASRAGNNEQFF. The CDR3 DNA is TGTGCCAGTAGAGCCGGTAACAATGAGCAGTTCTTC.

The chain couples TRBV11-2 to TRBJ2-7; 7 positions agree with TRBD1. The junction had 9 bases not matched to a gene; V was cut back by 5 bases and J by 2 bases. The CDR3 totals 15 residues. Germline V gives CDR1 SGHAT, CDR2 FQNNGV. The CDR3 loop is CASSPWKGAPYEQYF. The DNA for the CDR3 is TGTGCCAGCAGCCCCTGGAAGGGGGCGCCCTACGAGCAGTACTTC.